The 8 T cell receptor beta chains reported below all come from one sample, sequenced in a study of CD8 T cells in Susac syndrome. After extraction with the RNeasy kit, roughly 0.5 to 1 ug of the RNA was reverse transcribed using random hexamers. TCRdb processed the immunoSEQ multiplex PCR reads anew with MiXCR; each CDR3 protein has one entry. Among approximately 160,000 distinct CDR3 sequences listed, approximately 92% were seen once. The material sequenced was CD4+ T cells from PBMCs. The receptor source for this set is a human donor in good health.

The chain couples TRBV28 to TRBJ1-2, with D possibly being TRBD1 (6 bases). V was shortened by 10 bases and J by 8 bases, with 17 bases between the two germline ends. The CDR3 is 12 amino acids. Germline CDR1 reads MDHEN; CDR2 reads SYDVKM. The CDR3 region is CATHGGHKGYTF. Here the CDR3 DNA reads TGTGCCACCCATGGGGGCCATAAGGGCTACACCTTC.

The genes are TRBV30 and TRBJ2-2; maybe TRBD1 (6 bases). V was cut by 3 bases and J by 7 bases, with 18 bases left in between. Germline CDR1 GTSNPN, CDR2 SVGIG (reference sequence). The CDR3 covers 15 residues. The CDR3 is CAWRGRGSGFGELFF. Here the CDR3 DNA reads TGTGCCTGGAGGGGCAGGGGATCGGGTTTCGGGGAGCTGTTTTTT.

This chain joins TRBV19 and TRBJ2-3, with D unresolved. The CDR3 has 13 residues. CDR1 and CDR2 (germline): LNHDA, SQIVND (reference sequence). Trimming took 5 bases from V and 1 from J, leaving 7 bases between them. Here the CDR3 reads CASSYGGTDTQYF. DNA for the CDR3: TGTGCCAGTAGTTATGGAGGCACAGATACGCAGTATTTT.

This clonotype turned up a few times. The V and J genes are TRBV2 and TRBJ2-1; D tentatively reads TRBD1 or TRBD2 (6 bases each). Germline V gene data show CDR1 as SNHLY and CDR2 as FYNNEI. The CDR3 runs to 12 residues. Trimming removed 5 bases at V and 9 bases at J, with 11 bases between. For the CDR3, the DNA is TGTGCCAGCAGTTCGGGGGCTCCTGAGCAGTTCTTC. It yields the protein CASSSGAPEQFF.

The V gene is TRBV6-5, the J gene TRBJ1-1; D possibly corresponds to TRBD1 (5 bases). The germline V and J ends were trimmed by 7 bases and 10 bases, with 19 bases remaining between them. CDR1 is MNHEY and CDR2 is SVGAGI in the germline V gene. The CDR3 runs to 13 residues. The CDR3 DNA follows: TGTGCCAGCACCGAACGTGAGGGGCCAGGAGCTTTCTTT. This translates into CASTEREGPGAFF.

V and J are TRBV2 and TRBJ1-6; 8 nucleotides agree with TRBD1. Germline-derived CDR1 and CDR2 are SNHLY and FYNNEI. J was trimmed by 6 bases and V by 5 bases; bases with no gene match: 6. The CDR3 is made up of 15 amino acids. The CDR3 region is CASSTGTGVNSPLHF. The CDR3 DNA is TGTGCCAGCAGTACCGGGACAGGAGTTAATTCACCCCTCCACTTT.

The V and J genes are TRBV20-1 and TRBJ2-5, with D perhaps given as TRBD1 or TRBD2 (5 bases each). The CDR3 has 16 amino acids. Germline V gene data show CDR1 as DFQATT and CDR2 as SNEGSKA (reference sequence). V was clipped by 3 bases and J by 4 bases, with 21 bases between them. The CDR3 sequence: CSASPPKRGSRETQYF. CDR3 nucleotides: TGCAGTGCTAGCCCCCCCAAGAGGGGTTCGCGAGAGACCCAGTACTTC.

The chain combines TRBV27 with TRBJ2-6; D perhaps matches TRBD1 (6 bases). Trimming cost V 5 bases and J 1 base, with 9 bases left between them. The germline CDR1 and CDR2 sequences are MNHEY and SMNVEV (reference sequence). The CDR3 is made up of 15 amino acids. CDR3 in DNA: TGTGCCAGCAGTCTACAGGGATCTGGGGCCAACGTCCTGACTTTC. Encoded protein: CASSLQGSGANVLTF.